This TCR beta chain appears in the sequencing data of a study of response to subunit inactivated influenza vaccine. This clonotype was detected a few times. Its antigen is still unknown. Study-wide findings and caveats: Authors suggested few new T cells are recruited by each seasonal influenza vaccination.

CDR3 length: 12 residues. Germline CDR1 and CDR2: DFQATT and SNEGSKA (reference sequence). Trimming stripped 3 bases from V and 4 bases from J, with 10 bases between. TCRdb reprocessed the RT-PCR reads with MiXCR, giving one entry per CDR3 protein. This sample has 400,000 to 650,000 distinct CDR3 sequences, with 6% to 9% found just once. V and J are TRBV20-1 and TRBJ2-7, with D maybe TRBD2 (6 bases). The sample in question was PBMCs from blood, obtained 23 to 25 months after vaccination. This clonotype was obtained from a man aged 50 to 69 who received an inactivated influenza vaccine. The CDR3 loop reads CSASGSRYEQYF. CDR3 DNA: TGCAGTGCTAGCGGGAGTAGGTACGAGCAGTACTTC.